Presented here are 26 T cell receptor beta chains from one specimen sequenced in a study of T cell responses to AZD1222 COVID-19 vaccine. Sequenced by immunoSEQ multiplex PCR; TCRdb stores in-frame clones only, minus some. The repertoire holds fewer than 150,000 clones, with 85% to 90% as singletons. The sequences come from peripheral blood, collected 28 days after the second AZD1222 dose. The receptors here all came from an adult who received the AZD1222 COVID-19 vaccine.

This rearrangement joins TRBV28 to TRBJ2-2; D is ambiguous. Looked up from germline, CDR1 is MDHEN and CDR2 is SYDVKM. V dropped 5 bases and J dropped 9 bases, with 10 bases sitting between them. The CDR3 length is 12 residues. CDR3 sequence: CASSTTVRELFF. The CDR3 coding sequence is TGTGCCAGCAGTACGACCGTGCGGGAGCTGTTTTTT.

This sequence joins TRBV19 and TRBJ1-2; the match to TRBD1 covers 8 bases. The trim removed 5 bases at V and 8 bases at J, leaving 16 bases unmatched. Per germline, CDR1 LNHDA and CDR2 SQIVND (reference sequence). CDR3 length equals 16 residues. CDR3 sequence: CASSSPGQATLRGYTF. The DNA for the CDR3 is TGTGCCAGTAGTTCGCCGGGACAGGCCACGCTAAGAGGCTACACCTTC.

This chain connects TRBV28 to TRBJ2-7; TRBD2 might be the D (5 bases). The CDR3 spans 12 residues. Per the germline V gene, CDR1 is MDHEN and CDR2 is SYDVKM. V was shortened by 3 bases and J by 4 bases, with 7 bases between the two germline ends. This CDR3 reads CASSFRTYEQYF. CDR3 DNA: TGTGCCAGCAGTTTCCGGACTTACGAGCAGTACTTC.

The chain recombines TRBV28 with TRBJ1-1; 7 nucleotides align to TRBD1. J was trimmed by 3 bases and V by 4 bases; bases with no gene match: 14. The CDR3 length is 17 residues. Germline CDR1 MDHEN, CDR2 SYDVKM. The DNA for the CDR3 is TGTGCCAGCAGTTCCACCGCGACAGGGAGATTGGACACTGAAGCTTTCTTT. Translated, it gives CASSSTATGRLDTEAFF.

The chain joins TRBV4-2 to TRBJ1-2; D is perhaps TRBD1 (5 bases). From germline, CDR1 is LGHNA and CDR2 YNFKEQ. V was trimmed by 0 bases and J by 4 bases, leaving 18 bases between them. The CDR3 is 17 amino acids. The DNA for the CDR3 is TGTGCCAGCAGCCAAGAATCGGGGGGAACAACCGGCTATGGCTACACCTTC. Its translation is CASSQESGGTTGYGYTF.

This CDR3 is CAWSVPGYEQYF. CDR3 DNA sequence: TGTGCCTGGAGTGTACCAGGTTACGAGCAGTACTTC. The chain uses TRBV30 and TRBJ2-7; the D is unclear. The CDR3 sequence is 12 residues long. Germline lookup yields CDR1 GTSNPN and CDR2 SVGIG (reference sequence). Between the trimmed V and J ends, which lost 0 bases and 4 bases, there was a span of 7 bases.

The genes are TRBV19 and TRBJ2-1, with D possibly matching TRBD2 (6 bases). Deletions cut 5 bases from V and 6 bases from J, with 11 bases between. CDR1 LNHDA and CDR2 SQIVND come from the germline V gene (reference sequence). This CDR3 spans 13 amino acids. The CDR3 here is CASSVQGGNEQFF. CDR3 coding DNA: TGTGCCAGTAGTGTTCAGGGAGGCAATGAGCAGTTCTTC. Variable domain in full (rest from reference TRBV19 and TRBJ2-1): DGGITQSPKYLFRKEGQNVTLSCEQNLNHDAMYWYRQDPGQGLRLIYYSQIVNDFQKGDIAEGYSVSREKKESFPLTVTSAQKNPTAFYLCASSVQGGNEQFFGPGTRLTVL.

This clone was picked up a small number of times. This rearrangement joins TRBV11-2 to TRBJ1-6; tentatively, D is TRBD1 (6 bases). V was cut by 4 bases and J by 5 bases, with 9 bases left in between. The CDR3 has 14 amino acids. The V gene's germline CDR1 is SGHAT and CDR2 FQNNGV. CDR3: CASSSRGNNSPLHF. The CDR3 DNA reads as TGTGCCAGCAGCTCCAGGGGTAATAATTCACCCCTCCACTTT.

This chain joins TRBV5-1 and TRBJ2-5, with D possibly TRBD2 on 5 matching bases. Trimming took off 0 bases at V and 4 bases at J, with 13 bases between the two ends. The CDR3 has 15 residues. CDR1 is SGHRS, CDR2 YFSETQ, per germline. CDR3: CASSLAGVGLETQYF. Written as DNA, the CDR3 is TGCGCCAGCAGCTTGGCCGGGGTAGGGTTAGAGACCCAGTACTTC.

The chain links TRBV12-3 or TRBV12-4 to TRBJ2-7, with TRBD1 as a possible D gene (5 bases). Trimming pared 5 bases from V and 6 bases from J, leaving 11 bases between. The CDR3 loop spans 12 amino acids. The CDR3 region is CASSQGSLEQYV. As DNA, the CDR3 is TGTGCCAGCAGTCAGGGAAGCCTCGAGCAGTACGTC.

The chain carries TRBV7-6 and TRBJ2-5, with 7 bases lining up with TRBD1. The CDR3 spans 15 residues. Per germline, CDR1 SGHVS and CDR2 FNYEAQ. J was trimmed by 1 base and V by 5 bases; bases with no gene match: 7. The CDR3 DNA is TGTGCCAGCAGCCCCGTTCGGGACAGCCAAGAGACCCAGTACTTC. It is translated as CASSPVRDSQETQYF.

V and J are TRBV15 and TRBJ2-5; 8 bases map to TRBD1. Germline lookup yields CDR1 LNHNV and CDR2 YYDKDF (reference sequence). This CDR3 spans 14 amino acids. Trimming removed 1 base from V and 2 bases from J; junction bases left unmatched: 0. The CDR3 here is CATSRGQGQETQYF. CDR3 in DNA: TGTGCCACCAGCAGAGGACAGGGGCAAGAGACCCAGTACTTC.

This chain connects TRBV2 to TRBJ1-1; possibly TRBD1 for D (5 bases). The V gene lost 4 bases and the J gene lost 4 bases, with 16 bases spanning the gap. CDR1 and CDR2 (germline): SNHLY, FYNNEI. CDR3 length equals 15 residues. CDR3 bases: TGTGCCAGCAGTGGAGGGGCAGGGCGGAGCACTGAAGCTTTCTTT. Its translation: CASSGGAGRSTEAFF.

This clone was seen more than once but under ten times. The V call is TRBV30, the J call TRBJ2-7, with 11 bases fitting TRBD2. The germline gives CDR1 GTSNPN, CDR2 SVGIG (reference sequence). V trimming: 3 bases; J trimming: 1 base; junction bases outside the gene matches: 5. The length of the CDR3 is 15 residues. The CDR3 bases are TGTGCCTGGAGCAGAGGACTAGCGGGTTCCTACGAGCAGTACTTC. Its protein product is CAWSRGLAGSYEQYF.

With regard to this clone: Other DNA sequences from this sample encode an identical CDR3 as well. The chain links TRBV5-1 to TRBJ1-5; TRBD1 agrees at 7 bases. The V and J ends lost 0 bases and 0 bases, in that order; junction bases with no gene match: 0. The CDR3 extends over 15 amino acids. Germline CDR1 and CDR2: SGHRS and YFSETQ. In DNA, the CDR3 is TGCGCCAGCAGCTTGGCAGGGGGTAGCAATCAGCCCCAGCATTTT. Its translation is CASSLAGGSNQPQHF.

This clone was seen once. The gene calls are TRBV6-5 and TRBJ2-3; TRBD2 aligns across 7 bases. With 8 bases clipped from V and 7 bases from J, the junction kept 9 bases outside the gene matches. The V gene's germline CDR1 is MNHEY and CDR2 SVGAGI. The CDR3 extends over 13 amino acids. CDR3 region: CASWPGLLNTQYF. In DNA, the CDR3 is TGTGCCAGCTGGCCGGGACTACTTAATACGCAGTATTTT.

This chain uses TRBV19 with TRBJ2-7, with D uncertain. CDR3 length equals 14 residues. CDR1 and CDR2 (germline): LNHDA, SQIVND (reference sequence). V was cut by 3 bases and J by 4 bases, with 13 bases left in between. The CDR3 here is CASSITTTRYEQYF. CDR3 sequence (DNA): TGTGCCAGTAGTATCACGACAACCCGATACGAGCAGTACTTC. Full variable domain (missing parts from reference TRBV19 and TRBJ2-7): DGGITQSPKYLFRKEGQNVTLSCEQNLNHDAMYWYRQDPGQGLRLIYYSQIVNDFQKGDIAEGYSVSREKKESFPLTVTSAQKNPTAFYLCASSITTTRYEQYFGPGTRLTVT.

V is TRBV4-1 and J is TRBJ1-4, with 7 nucleotides matching TRBD1. V lost 4 bases to trimming and J lost 4 bases; unmatched junction nucleotides: 9. This CDR3 spans 16 amino acids. Germline V lookup: CDR1 MGHRA, CDR2 YSYEKL. CDR3 in DNA: TGCGCCAGCAGCCCGCCAGGGACAGCTAATAATGAAAAACTGTTTTTT. Translating gives CASSPPGTANNEKLFF.

This chain uses TRBV6-5 with TRBJ2-3; perhaps TRBD2 as D (5 bases). The CDR3 extends over 16 amino acids. The germline gives CDR1 MNHEY, CDR2 SVGAGI. Trimming removed 2 bases at V and 0 bases at J, with 12 bases between. The CDR3 bases are TGTGCCAGCAGTTACAGGAGGTTTTCTAGCACAGATACGCAGTATTTT. The encoded protein is CASSYRRFSSTDTQYF.

The V gene is TRBV11-2, the J gene TRBJ2-2, with a tentative D call TRBD2 (6 bases). Between the trimmed V and J ends, which lost 4 bases and 3 bases, there was a span of 12 bases. Germline values: CDR1 SGHAT, CDR2 FQNNGV. The CDR3 extends over 15 amino acids. CDR3: CASSSSLAHTGELFF. Here the CDR3 DNA reads TGTGCCAGCAGCTCAAGCCTAGCGCACACCGGGGAGCTGTTTTTT.

This chain connects TRBV18 to TRBJ1-4, with D possibly TRBD1 on 5 matching bases. CDR1 KGHSH and CDR2 LQKENI come from the germline V gene. The CDR3 is made up of 16 amino acids. V was pared by 3 bases and J by 1 base, with 12 bases between. The CDR3 here is CASSPHGGRTNEKLFF. The CDR3 DNA follows: TGTGCCAGCTCACCTCACGGGGGTAGAACTAATGAAAAACTGTTTTTT.

This clone was observed a handful of times. The chain has TRBV5-1 and TRBJ2-7; the match to TRBD2 covers 7 bases. The V gene end was trimmed by 1 base and the J gene end by 2 bases; junction bases not matched to a gene: 12. The CDR3 consists of 17 residues. Germline CDR1 SGHRS, CDR2 YFSETQ. The DNA for the CDR3 is TGCGCCAGCAGCTTGAAGGGTAGCGGGTCTAACGCCTACGAGCAGTACTTC. It translates to CASSLKGSGSNAYEQYF.

The chain couples TRBV28 to TRBJ1-2; D is unclear. Trimming cost V 5 bases and J 4 bases, with 14 bases left between them. The V gene's germline CDR1 is MDHEN and CDR2 SYDVKM. The CDR3 contains 14 residues. The CDR3 sequence: CASSLTGEGYGYTF. The CDR3 DNA sequence: TGTGCCAGCAGTCTCACGGGAGAGGGCTATGGCTACACCTTC.

This chain uses TRBV5-1 with TRBJ1-6; D might be TRBD1 (5 bases). Between the trimmed V and J ends, which lost 0 bases and 5 bases, there was a span of 9 bases. This CDR3 has 15 residues. The germline V gene has CDR1 SGHRS and CDR2 YFSETQ. The CDR3 protein is CASSLDGRDNSPLHF. The CDR3 DNA is TGCGCCAGCAGCTTGGACGGCAGGGATAATTCACCCCTCCACTTT.

This chain connects TRBV5-5 to TRBJ1-1; no clear D gene. The CDR3 totals 14 residues. CDR1 and CDR2 (germline): SGHKS, YYEKEE (reference sequence). V dropped 1 base and J dropped 1 base, with 8 bases sitting between them. The CDR3 sequence is CASSLRRANTEAFF. The CDR3 DNA sequence: TGTGCCAGCAGCTTGCGACGGGCGAACACTGAAGCTTTCTTT.

The rearrangement links TRBV11-2 to TRBJ2-1; tentatively, D is TRBD1 or TRBD2 (5 bases each). The CDR3 is 15 amino acids. With 2 bases removed from V and 0 bases from J, the gap between germline ends came to 8 bases. Germline V gene lookup returns CDR1 SGHAT and CDR2 FQNNGV. The CDR3 sequence is CASSLSGSSYNEQFF. The CDR3 DNA is TGTGCCAGCAGCTTATCAGGGAGCTCCTACAATGAGCAGTTCTTC.